The T cell receptor beta chain described here comes from a study of blood T cells in healthy people across ages. The length of the CDR3 is 13 residues. V gave up 10 bases and J gave up 4 bases, with 16 bases separating them. The germline V gene has CDR1 MGHDK and CDR2 SYGVNS. This clonotype was observed at least ten times. Next came a second PCR, run for roughly 7 to 12 cycles, which used a sample-barcoded 5' primer along with a J-beta primer mix. TCRdb processed the 5' RACE reads anew with MiXCR; each CDR3 protein has one entry. Of about 1,400,000 distinct CDR3 sequences in the sample, 55% to 75% are singletons; the top ten hold 6.5% to 8.5%.

The chain is built from TRBV25-1 and TRBJ2-5; possibly TRBD1 or TRBD2 for D (5 bases each). The receptor comes from a man between 18 and 35 years old in good health. The sequenced material came from blood. The CDR3 spells CATGTGGVETQYF. The CDR3 coding sequence is TGTGCCACCGGGACGGGCGGTGTAGAGACCCAGTACTTC.